Below are 23 T cell receptor beta chains sequenced from a single sample in a study of blood T cells in healthy people across ages. The use of a sample-barcoded 5' primer and a J-beta primer mix characterized a second PCR of roughly 7 to 12 cycles. TCRdb fed the 5' RACE reads into MiXCR, producing one record per CDR3 protein. The repertoire holds 780,000 or so distinct CDR3 sequences, with 20% to 25% as singletons. The same data also went into a second study, on T cells of mothers and their children.

The sample consisted of blood. The receptors derive from a boy between 10 and 17 years old in good health.

The V call is TRBV10-3, the J call TRBJ2-1; weak D call: TRBD2 (5 bases). CDR3 size: 15 residues. With 0 bases removed from V and 0 bases from J, the gap between germline ends came to 6 bases. Germline loops: CDR1 ENHRY, CDR2 SYGVKD. CDR3 loop: CAISESEVSYNEQFF. In nucleotides, the CDR3 is TGTGCCATCAGTGAGTCGGAGGTCTCCTACAATGAGCAGTTCTTC.

This chain links TRBV7-9 with TRBJ2-7; D tentatively fits TRBD1 or TRBD2 (5 bases each). This CDR3 contains 15 residues. V dropped 5 bases and J dropped 5 bases, with 19 bases sitting between them. Germline CDR1 is SEHNR and CDR2 is FQNEAQ (reference sequence). CDR3 DNA: TGTGCCAGCAGCCCCTATACCGGGGCCGATAACGAGCAGTACTTC. Protein sequence: CASSPYTGADNEQYF.

The chain joins TRBV29-1 to TRBJ2-3; the D gene is possibly TRBD2 (6 bases). V was pared by 4 bases and J by 6 bases, with 11 bases between. There are 12 residues in the CDR3. The germline gives CDR1 SQVTM, CDR2 ANQGSEA. CDR3 sequence: CSVGGTRDTQYF. The CDR3, as DNA: TGCAGCGTTGGTGGGACTCGGGATACGCAGTATTTT.

The DNA of the CDR3 is TGTGCCAGCAGCTTGTCCAGTTACGAAAAACTGTTTTTT. Translation gives CASSLSSYEKLFF. This chain links TRBV7-2 with TRBJ1-4; D remains ambiguous. The CDR3 is 13 amino acids. The germline V and J ends were trimmed by 3 bases and 8 bases, with 10 bases remaining between them. The germline V gene encodes CDR1 SGHTA and CDR2 FQGNSA.

The chain couples TRBV10-3 to TRBJ1-6; no firm D call. Germline V CDR1 and CDR2: ENHRY, SYGVKD. Trimming cost V 0 bases and J 10 bases, with 16 bases left between them. This CDR3 is built from 16 residues. CDR3 region: CAISESTGGRNSPLHF. CDR3 in DNA: TGTGCCATCAGTGAGTCGACGGGAGGACGTAACTCACCCCTCCACTTT.

Only a few counts were recorded for this clonotype. V is TRBV27 and J is TRBJ2-3; 10 nucleotides line up with TRBD2. With 4 bases clipped from V and 2 bases from J, the junction kept 3 bases outside the gene matches. CDR1 and CDR2 (germline): MNHEY, SMNVEV (reference sequence). The length of the CDR3 is 15 residues. The DNA for the CDR3 is TGTGCCAGCAGTTCCAGCGGGGGGGCCACAGATACGCAGTATTTT. Its protein product is CASSSSGGATDTQYF.

The rearrangement joins TRBV5-1 to TRBJ2-4; possibly TRBD1 for D (5 bases). Trimming took off 4 bases at V and 6 bases at J, with 14 bases between the two ends. Germline V lookup: CDR1 SGHRS, CDR2 YFSETQ. The length of the CDR3 is 14 residues. The CDR3 nucleotides are TGCGCCAGCAGCCCGGGCAGGGCGAGAAACATTCAGTACTTC. Translated: CASSPGRARNIQYF.

This clonotype was detected a few times. The V gene is TRBV9, the J gene TRBJ1-4, with a tentative D call TRBD1 (5 bases). Trimming shortened V by 4 bases and J by 1 base, and 11 bases separated the two germline ends. CDR1 and CDR2 (germline): SGDLS, YYNGEE. The CDR3 consists of 15 residues. The CDR3 spells CASSPSGLTNEKLFF. The CDR3 DNA reads as TGTGCCAGCAGCCCCTCGGGGCTAACTAATGAAAAACTGTTTTTT.

In this sample, this clonotype turned up many times. This rearrangement joins TRBV15 to TRBJ2-3; D remains unclear. The CDR3 spans 16 residues. Germline values: CDR1 LNHNV, CDR2 YYDKDF (reference sequence). The ends were cut back, 0 bases at V and 0 bases at J, with 10 bases in the middle. CDR3 region: CATSRDLGLSTDTQYF. In nucleotides, the CDR3 is TGTGCCACCAGCAGAGATCTAGGGCTGAGCACAGATACGCAGTATTTT.

V usage is TRBV6-1 and J usage is TRBJ2-1; no clear D. Germline V gives CDR1 MNHNS, CDR2 SASEGT. This CDR3 contains 13 residues. V shed 7 bases and J shed 3 bases, with 10 bases lying between them. The CDR3 nucleotides read TGTGCCAGCAAGGACCCACTCTACAATGAGCAGTTCTTC. Residues: CASKDPLYNEQFF.

The rearrangement joins TRBV10-3 to TRBJ2-1, with D possibly TRBD1 on 6 matching bases. This CDR3 has 14 residues. V gave up 7 bases and J gave up 0 bases, with 10 bases separating them. The germline CDR1 and CDR2 sequences are ENHRY and SYGVKD. The CDR3 loop reads CAIKRQDSYNEQFF. CDR3 nucleotide sequence: TGTGCCATCAAAAGACAGGACTCCTACAATGAGCAGTTCTTC.

The genes are TRBV6-2 or TRBV6-3 and TRBJ2-7; TRBD1 agrees at 11 bases. The J call could be wrong; TRBJ2-1 is a better fit for the DNA end. The CDR3 consists of 15 residues. The germline V gene has CDR1 MNHEY and CDR2 SVGEGT. For the CDR3, the DNA is TGTGCCAGCAGGTCCCTCGGGACAGGGGGAAATGAGCAGTTCTTC. Translated, it gives CASRSLGTGGNEQFF.

This clonotype came up a few times. This chain joins TRBV6-6 and TRBJ2-1; TRBD2 is a possible D gene (6 bases). The V end was cut by 8 bases, the J end by 6 bases, with 17 bases between. The CDR3 consists of 14 residues. CDR1 and CDR2 from the germline V gene are MNHNY and SVGAGI (reference sequence). CDR3 protein: CASRSGLRSNEQFF. Here the CDR3 DNA reads TGTGCCAGCCGGAGCGGGTTGAGGAGCAATGAGCAGTTCTTC.

The gene calls are TRBV28 and TRBJ1-1; D is possibly TRBD1 (6 bases). Deletions cut 3 bases from V and 5 bases from J, with 16 bases between. CDR3 size: 15 residues. Germline V gene data show CDR1 as MDHEN and CDR2 as SYDVKM. The CDR3 DNA reads as TGTGCCAGCAGTTTGGCCTGGGGGCTTGGGACTGAAGCTTTCTTT. Translated, it gives CASSLAWGLGTEAFF.

The chain links TRBV20-1 to TRBJ2-4; D is undetermined. CDR1 is DFQATT and CDR2 is SNEGSKA in the germline V gene (reference sequence). The V gene lost 5 bases and the J gene lost 0 bases, with 8 bases spanning the gap. The CDR3 contains 13 residues. This chain's CDR3 is CSAPRIAKNIQYF. The CDR3 coding sequence is TGCAGTGCTCCCAGAATAGCCAAAAACATTCAGTACTTC.

This clonotype was found a few times. The chain has TRBV20-1 and TRBJ2-5; 10 positions match TRBD2. From germline, CDR1 is DFQATT and CDR2 SNEGSKA (reference sequence). Trimming cost V 3 bases and J 11 bases; bases outside gene matches: 9. This CDR3 has 13 amino acids. CDR3 loop: CSASLGLAREQYF. As DNA, the CDR3 is TGCAGTGCTAGCTTGGGACTAGCGAGGGAGCAGTACTTC.

There are many counts of this clonotype. The V and J genes are TRBV4-3 and TRBJ2-7; unclear D gene. Per the germline V gene, CDR1 is LGHNA and CDR2 is YSLEER. This CDR3 is built from 15 residues. Trimming shortened V by 0 bases and J by 2 bases, and 11 bases separated the two germline ends. The CDR3 protein is CASSQDREAAYEQYF. In nucleotides, the CDR3 is TGCGCCAGCAGCCAAGATAGAGAGGCAGCCTACGAGCAGTACTTC.

This chain connects TRBV10-3 to TRBJ2-3, with 10 nucleotides matching TRBD1. The CDR3 extends over 14 amino acids. CDR1 and CDR2 (germline): ENHRY, SYGVKD. Trimming took 3 bases from V and 7 from J; bases not matched to a gene: 4. The CDR3: CAISDGTGDNTQYF. CDR3 sequence (DNA): TGTGCCATCAGTGATGGGACAGGGGATAATACGCAGTATTTT.

This clonotype was seen a handful of times. V usage is TRBV6-6 and J usage is TRBJ2-2, with D perhaps TRBD1 (5 bases). Germline loops: CDR1 MNHNY, CDR2 SVGAGI (reference sequence). Trimming stripped 8 bases from V and 5 bases from J, with 15 bases between. The CDR3 extends over 14 amino acids. The CDR3, as DNA: TGTGCCAGCCAAGGGCAGGGTGCGACCGGGGAGCTGTTTTTT. Protein product: CASQGQGATGELFF.

The J gene is TRBJ1-1, the V gene TRBV21-1; the table's D call, TRBD1, has no DNA check behind it. TRBV21-1 is reported as a pseudogene. The CDR3 is made up of 17 amino acids. The CDR3 DNA reads as TGTGCCAGCAGCAAAGCGTGGGACAGAGCCAGAAACACTGAAGCTTTCTTT. This encodes CASSKAWDRARNTEAFF.

This chain connects TRBV6-1 to TRBJ1-2, with unresolved D. Trimming removed 2 bases from V and 3 bases from J, with 10 bases in between. This CDR3 region has 14 residues. CDR1 and CDR2 from the germline V gene are MNHNS and SASEGT. CDR3: CASSESGLDYGYTF. The CDR3 DNA is TGTGCCAGCAGTGAATCGGGTCTTGACTATGGCTACACCTTC.

This clonotype has only one observation. The chain uses TRBV20-1 and TRBJ2-7, with D perhaps matching TRBD2 (6 bases). CDR3 length: 15 residues. Germline V gene lookup returns CDR1 DFQATT and CDR2 SNEGSKA (reference sequence). V was pared by 5 bases and J by 1 base, with 18 bases between. CDR3 in amino acids: CSARPRDGTSYEQYF. The CDR3, as DNA: TGCAGTGCTCGGCCGCGGGACGGCACGTCCTACGAGCAGTACTTC.

The chain recombines TRBV28 with TRBJ2-1; D unresolved. The J call is in doubt because the DNA end fits TRBJ2-7 better. This CDR3 is 12 amino acids long. Germline V gene lookup returns CDR1 MDHEN and CDR2 SYDVKM. CDR3 DNA: TGTGCCAGCAGTTTAGTTACCTTTGAGCAGTACTTC. Protein product: CASSLVTFEQYF.